This entry lists 24 T cell receptor beta chains sequenced from one sample in a study of T cell repertoires in cytomegalovirus infection. TCRdb reprocessed the reads via MiXCR and lists one record per CDR3 protein. Seen here are roughly 310,000 distinct CDR3 sequences, roughly 17% observed once, and the top ten hold 12%. The sample comprised PBMCs. These receptors all come from a human donor in good health (CMV status not recorded). Some clones in this sample may be carry-over from other donors' samples.

The V gene is TRBV20-1, the J gene TRBJ2-3, with 7 nucleotides matching TRBD1. Unmatched junction bases numbered 2, after V lost 0 bases and J lost 8 bases. The length of the CDR3 is 12 residues. Germline V CDR1 and CDR2: DFQATT, SNEGSKA (reference sequence). CDR3 sequence (DNA): TGCAGTGCTAGAGAAACAGGGGTTACGCAGTATTTT. Its protein product is CSARETGVTQYF.

V gene TRBV28 combines with J gene TRBJ1-1, with D perhaps matching TRBD1 (5 bases). CDR1 is MDHEN and CDR2 is SYDVKM in the germline V gene. Deletions cut 3 bases from V and 0 bases from J, with 11 bases between. The CDR3 contains 15 residues. The chain's CDR3 is CASSLPTVMNTEAFF. The CDR3 DNA sequence: TGTGCCAGCAGTTTGCCGACAGTTATGAACACTGAAGCTTTCTTT.

As regards this clonotype: A much larger clone lies a single base off, so this may be a read error. This sequence joins TRBV7-2 and TRBJ2-7; a possible D gene is TRBD2 (7 bases). Germline CDR1 and CDR2: SGHTA and FQGNSA. CDR3 length: 15 residues. The CDR3 region is CANSQGGGRMGEQYF. The CDR3 coding sequence is TGTGCCAACAGCCAAGGCGGGGGCCGCATGGGGGAGCAGTACTTC.

The chain links TRBV28 to TRBJ2-4, with a tentative D call TRBD1 (6 bases). Germline CDR1 is MDHEN and CDR2 is SYDVKM. The length of the CDR3 is 13 residues. The V and J ends lost 6 bases and 2 bases respectively, with 8 bases between them. CDR3: CASRQGTKNIQYF. The CDR3 DNA sequence: TGTGCCAGCAGGCAGGGGACCAAAAACATTCAGTACTTC.

The chain joins TRBV9 to TRBJ2-3; 8 nucleotides align to TRBD2. This CDR3 is 16 amino acids long. Germline loops: CDR1 SGDLS, CDR2 YYNGEE. The junction had 12 bases not matched to a gene; V was cut back by 3 bases and J by 6 bases. CDR3 DNA sequence: TGTGCCAGCAGCGCCCCACCGGGGGGGCAGAGGGATACGCAGTATTTT. Translation gives CASSAPPGGQRDTQYF.

This clonotype has just a few counts. The chain combines TRBV19 with TRBJ1-4; no clear D gene. V lost 5 bases to trimming and J lost 6 bases, with 7 bases between them. Germline V gene sequence: CDR1 LNHDA, CDR2 SQIVND (reference sequence). This CDR3 is built from 12 residues. CDR3 in amino acids: CASSFFDEKLFF. DNA of the CDR3: TGTGCCAGTAGTTTCTTCGATGAAAAACTGTTTTTT. The full variable domain, its missing parts supplied by reference TRBV19 and TRBJ1-4, is DGGITQSPKYLFRKEGQNVTLSCEQNLNHDAMYWYRQDPGQGLRLIYYSQIVNDFQKGDIAEGYSVSREKKESFPLTVTSAQKNPTAFYLCASSFFDEKLFFGSGTQLSVL.

This clonotype has just one count. The J gene is TRBJ1-2, the V gene TRBV6-5; D might be TRBD1 (6 bases). The ends were cut back, 6 bases at V and 4 bases at J, with 21 bases in the middle. The CDR3 is 16 residues long. The V gene's germline CDR1 is MNHEY and CDR2 SVGAGI. DNA for the CDR3: TGTGCCAGCAGCCCCGGGAGAGGGGGTTTAGGCTATGGCTACACCTTC. It specifies CASSPGRGGLGYGYTF.

This clonotype was seen more than once but under ten times. The genes are TRBV28 and TRBJ2-7, with 8 positions matching TRBD1. Trimming took 2 bases from V and 5 from J; bases not matched to a gene: 8. The germline gives CDR1 MDHEN, CDR2 SYDVKM. CDR3 size: 15 residues. The CDR3 here is CASSLQGAGSNEQYF. The CDR3 DNA follows: TGTGCCAGCAGTTTACAGGGGGCCGGTTCAAACGAGCAGTACTTC. The full variable domain, rest sourced from reference TRBV28 and TRBJ2-7, is DVKVTQSSRYLVKRTGEKVFLECVQDMDHENMFWYRQDPGLGLRLIYFSYDVKMKEKGDIPEGYSVSREKKERFSLILESASTNQTSMYLCASSLQGAGSNEQYFGPGTRLTVT.

In this sample, this clonotype turned up many times. This rearrangement joins TRBV7-2 to TRBJ2-1, with TRBD1 identical over 9 bases. The CDR3 is 16 residues long. V trimming: 2 bases; J trimming: 4 bases; junction bases outside the gene matches: 6. Germline CDR1 is SGHTA and CDR2 is FQGNSA. Here the CDR3 reads CASSLRTGDPYNEQFF. The CDR3 nucleotides read TGTGCCAGCAGCTTAAGGACAGGGGACCCTTACAATGAGCAGTTCTTC.

This clonotype has only a few counts. The V and J genes are TRBV12-3 or TRBV12-4 and TRBJ2-2; no reliable D call. Trimming shortened V by 6 bases and J by 5 bases, and 4 bases separated the two germline ends. The CDR3 is 11 amino acids. CDR3 amino acids: CASRKTGELFF. The CDR3 DNA sequence: TGTGCCAGCAGGAAGACCGGGGAGCTGTTTTTT.

J is TRBJ2-4 and V is TRBV7-6; no clear D. V shed 5 bases and J shed 6 bases, with 14 bases lying between them. CDR1 is SGHVS and CDR2 is FNYEAQ in the germline V gene. There are 14 residues in the CDR3. The DNA of the CDR3 is TGTGCCAGCAGCGAGCGTCACCAAGGAAACATTCAGTACTTC. Translation: CASSERHQGNIQYF.

This clonotype occurred a few times. The V call is TRBV4-1, the J call TRBJ1-1, with 9 bases matching TRBD1. Germline V gene data show CDR1 as MGHRA and CDR2 as YSYEKL. This CDR3 has 16 amino acids. Trimming took 1 base from V and 4 from J; bases not matched to a gene: 7. The CDR3 nucleotides are TGCGCCAGCAGCCAAGGACCGGGACAGGGATCCACTGAAGCTTTCTTT. Translation gives CASSQGPGQGSTEAFF.

Notes on this clonotype: The junction does not match germline at one end; this may be a read error. The chain employs TRBV11-2 and TRBJ2-7, with 8 bases aligning to TRBD2. Germline assignment: CDR1 SGHAT and CDR2 FQNNGV. The CDR3 covers 17 residues. For the CDR3, the DNA is TGTGCCAGCAGCTTAACGGAACTAGCGGCGGGCTCCCACGAGCAGTACTTC. This translates into CASSLTELAAGSHEQYF.

This clonotype was seen only a few times. The chain combines TRBV20-1 with TRBJ1-5; D call uncertain. The CDR3 is made up of 13 amino acids. Trimming cost V 6 bases and J 5 bases, with 14 bases left between them. Germline V gives CDR1 DFQATT, CDR2 SNEGSKA (reference sequence). The CDR3 reads CSASSQQDQPQHF. Here the CDR3 DNA reads TGCAGTGCCAGCTCTCAACAAGATCAGCCCCAGCATTTT.

This clonotype was counted ten times or more. The chain couples TRBV7-2 to TRBJ2-1; D is ambiguous. V was shortened by 1 base and J by 10 bases, with 14 bases between the two germline ends. Per germline, CDR1 SGHTA and CDR2 FQGNSA. The CDR3 totals 14 residues. Written as DNA, the CDR3 is TGTGCCAGCAGCTTAGTTCCACTCTCCGGGGAGCAGTTCTTC. The encoded protein is CASSLVPLSGEQFF. The full variable domain, completed using reference TRBV7-2 and TRBJ2-1, is GAGVSQSPSNKVTEKGKDVELRCDPISGHTALYWYRQSLGQGLEFLIYFQGNSAPDKSGLPSDRFSAERTGGSVSTLTIQRTQQEDSAVYLCASSLVPLSGEQFFGPGTRLTVL.

This clonotype was seen many times. The chain recombines TRBV7-2 with TRBJ2-2, with 13 bases identical to TRBD2. Germline CDR1 and CDR2: SGHTA and FQGNSA. The CDR3 consists of 18 residues. Losses at the gene ends were 5 bases for V and 6 bases for J; bases not matched to a gene: 12. The CDR3 loop is CASSVRTSGGRRAGELFF. The CDR3 region has the DNA TGTGCCAGCAGCGTTAGGACTAGCGGGGGCCGTAGGGCCGGGGAGCTGTTTTTT. Complete variable domain (other parts from reference TRBV7-2 and TRBJ2-2): GAGVSQSPSNKVTEKGKDVELRCDPISGHTALYWYRQSLGQGLEFLIYFQGNSAPDKSGLPSDRFSAERTGGSVSTLTIQRTQQEDSAVYLCASSVRTSGGRRAGELFFGEGSRLTVL.

For the CDR3, the DNA is TGCGCCAGCAGCCAAGTCACCAGGCCCTCCTACAATGAGCAGTTCTTC. Amino acid sequence: CASSQVTRPSYNEQFF. The J gene is TRBJ2-1, the V gene TRBV4-1; D is unclear. The V and J ends lost 1 base and 0 bases respectively, with 10 bases between them. The V gene's germline CDR1 is MGHRA and CDR2 YSYEKL. The CDR3 loop spans 16 amino acids.

This clonotype came up many times. This chain joins TRBV6-2 or TRBV6-3 and TRBJ2-1; D may be TRBD2 (6 bases). Germline CDR1 reads MNHEY; CDR2 reads SVGEGT. This CDR3 spans 15 amino acids. V was trimmed by 5 bases and J by 2 bases, leaving 13 bases between them. The CDR3 coding sequence is TGTGCCAGCAGTACGGAGGGTCCCCCCTACAATGAGCAGTTCTTC. Encoded protein: CASSTEGPPYNEQFF.

This clonotype was detected ten times or more. The V gene is TRBV7-2, the J gene TRBJ2-5, with 7 bases identical to TRBD1. The CDR3 totals 15 residues. Germline CDR1 is SGHTA and CDR2 is FQGNSA. The ends lost 5 bases at V and 1 base at J; junction bases unmatched: 7. The CDR3 DNA follows: TGTGCCAGCAGCACCCACAGGGGACCCCAAGAGACCCAGTACTTC. Translation: CASSTHRGPQETQYF.

The CDR3 is CASSWGAGGTDTQYF. DNA of the CDR3: TGTGCCAGCTCCTGGGGAGCGGGGGGAACAGATACGCAGTATTTT. The rearrangement joins TRBV7-9 to TRBJ2-3, with 9 bases lining up with TRBD2. Germline V gene data show CDR1 as SEHNR and CDR2 as FQNEAQ (reference sequence). Trimming removed 8 bases from V and 3 bases from J; junction bases left unmatched: 9. The CDR3 length is 15 residues.

This clonotype was seen many times. The V gene is TRBV12-3 or TRBV12-4, the J gene TRBJ1-1; TRBD1 aligns across 7 bases. The CDR3 runs 12 residues. Trimming removed 5 bases from V and 9 bases from J; junction bases left unmatched: 6. The CDR3 region has the DNA TGTGCCAGCAGTGAGGACAGGCGCCAAGCTTTCTTT. The encoded protein is CASSEDRRQAFF.

The table lists this clonotype with many counts. The chain recombines TRBV11-2 with TRBJ2-7; D tentatively fits TRBD1 or TRBD2 (5 bases each). V lost 5 bases to trimming and J lost 7 bases, with 15 bases between them. CDR3 length: 13 amino acids. Germline V gene lookup returns CDR1 SGHAT and CDR2 FQNNGV. The DNA of the CDR3 is TGTGCCAGCAGCAGGGACCTAACGGGGGAGCAGTACTTC. Protein sequence: CASSRDLTGEQYF.

In its sample, this clonotype was seen a few times. As DNA, the CDR3 is TGTGCCAGCAGCTTAACAGTGACGTTACAGGTACACAATGAGCAGTTCTTC. Translation: CASSLTVTLQVHNEQFF. J is TRBJ2-1 and V is TRBV7-9; D is possibly TRBD1 (5 bases). Germline V gene sequence: CDR1 SEHNR, CDR2 FQNEAQ (reference sequence). The CDR3 covers 17 residues. Trimming shortened V by 2 bases and J by 5 bases, and 19 bases separated the two germline ends.

Notes on this clonotype: An end of the junction does not agree with germline; a read error may underlie this. The genes are TRBV6-5 and TRBJ2-3; TRBD1 or TRBD2 may be the D gene (6 bases each). The CDR3 has 15 residues. Germline lookup yields CDR1 MNHEY and CDR2 SVGAGI. The CDR3 coding sequence is TGTGCCAGGAGTTACTCATGGAGGGGGGCAGGTACGCAGTATTTT. This sequence encodes CARSYSWRGAGTQYF.